Shown below are 29 T cell receptor beta chains from a single sample sequenced in a study of shared clonotypes between healthy human individuals. The protocol was immunoSEQ multiplex PCR, while the TCRdb copy is restricted to in-frame clones and leaves out a portion. The sample includes some 1.5 million clones, about 98% of them seen just once. The sample was naive CD4+ T cells sorted from blood. The subset denotes: CD45RA+ positively selected. These receptors were collected from a man aged 25-45 years in good health.

This clone appeared once. J is TRBJ2-3 and V is TRBV7-3; possibly TRBD1 for D (7 bases). V lost 5 bases and J 0 bases, leaving 18 bases between the germline ends. CDR3 length: 17 residues. Germline V gene data show CDR1 as SGHTA and CDR2 as FQGTGA. Here the CDR3 reads CASSPGGSLYSTDTQYF. The CDR3 DNA is TGTGCCAGCAGCCCAGGGGGGAGCCTCTATAGCACAGATACGCAGTATTTT.

The chain links TRBV7-8 to TRBJ2-3; 7 positions agree with TRBD1. CDR1 is SGHVS, CDR2 FQNEAQ, per germline. The CDR3 runs 13 residues. V shed 4 bases and J 3 bases; nucleotides not matched to a gene: 1. This chain's CDR3 is CASSYRGTDTQYF. The CDR3 coding sequence is TGTGCCAGCAGCTACAGGGGTACAGATACGCAGTATTTT.

V usage is TRBV5-6 and J usage is TRBJ2-7, with 9 positions matching TRBD1. CDR1 and CDR2 from the germline V gene are SGHDT and YYEEEE. The CDR3 spans 16 residues. V lost 4 bases, J lost 2 bases, and 10 bases stayed unmatched. CDR3 loop: CASSRLGQGSPYEQYF. CDR3 bases: TGTGCCAGCAGCCGCCTTGGACAGGGGTCACCCTACGAGCAGTACTTC.

A single count supports this clone. The rearrangement uses TRBV5-5 and TRBJ2-2; a possible D gene is TRBD1 (7 bases). The V end lost 0 bases, the J end lost 4 bases, and 13 bases lay between the germline ends. Looked up from germline, CDR1 is SGHKS and CDR2 is YYEKEE (reference sequence). CDR3 length equals 16 residues. The DNA of the CDR3 is TGTGCCAGCAGCTTGGCAGGGGGAGGCCCCACCGGGGAGCTGTTTTTT. It specifies CASSLAGGGPTGELFF.

On this clone itself: Distinct nucleotide sequences in the sample also encode this CDR3. The chain employs TRBV28 and TRBJ2-3, with 14 bases fitting TRBD2. Germline values: CDR1 MDHEN, CDR2 SYDVKM. The junction had 2 bases not matched to a gene; V was cut back by 5 bases and J by 4 bases. This CDR3 region has 15 residues. In nucleotides, the CDR3 is TGTGCCAGCAGTGGACTAGCGGGAGGCGCAGATACGCAGTATTTT. Translation gives CASSGLAGGADTQYF.

The gene calls are TRBV7-9 and TRBJ1-1; tentatively, D is TRBD1 (6 bases). The CDR3 sequence is 13 residues long. Germline CDR1 is SEHNR and CDR2 is FQNEAQ (reference sequence). Deletions cut 3 bases from V and 3 bases from J, with 8 bases between. The CDR3 is CASSLEGDTEAFF. Here the CDR3 DNA reads TGTGCCAGCAGCTTGGAGGGGGACACTGAAGCTTTCTTT.

Here the CDR3 reads CASNKGRVGTGELFF. The CDR3 DNA sequence: TGTGCCAGCAATAAAGGCAGGGTTGGCACCGGGGAGCTGTTTTTT. The chain carries TRBV7-9 and TRBJ2-2, with TRBD1 as a possible D gene (5 bases). The CDR3 runs 15 residues. CDR1 and CDR2 (germline): SEHNR, FQNEAQ (reference sequence). Deletions cut 7 bases from V and 4 bases from J, with 16 bases between.

This clone came up once. V usage is TRBV7-6 and J usage is TRBJ2-2; TRBD2 agrees at 7 bases. Per the germline V gene, CDR1 is SGHVS and CDR2 is FNYEAQ. The CDR3 consists of 16 residues. J gave up 1 base and V 1 base, and 3 bases lay outside the gene matches. CDR3 DNA: TGTGCCAGCAGCTTAGGTGCTAGCGGGAACACCGGGGAGCTGTTTTTT. It specifies CASSLGASGNTGELFF.

The J gene is TRBJ2-7, the V gene TRBV6-1, with TRBD1 identical over 9 bases. The germline gives CDR1 MNHNS, CDR2 SASEGT. J lost 6 bases, V lost 8 bases, and 5 bases had no gene match. The CDR3 spans 12 residues. CDR3 sequence reads: CASRDRVREQYF. The CDR3 nucleotides read TGTGCCAGCCGGGACAGGGTGCGCGAGCAGTACTTC.

This sequence joins TRBV7-9 and TRBJ2-3; D may be TRBD2 (6 bases). Trimming took 4 bases from V and 14 from J, leaving 13 bases between them. The CDR3 extends over 11 amino acids. Germline loops: CDR1 SEHNR, CDR2 FQNEAQ (reference sequence). CDR3 protein: CASSSRDSPYF. CDR3 nucleotide sequence: TGTGCCAGCAGCTCCCGGGACTCCCCGTATTTT.

CDR3 protein: CASSSGAGELFF. CDR3 bases: TGTGCCAGCAGTTCTGGGGCCGGGGAGCTGTTTTTT. The genes are TRBV28 and TRBJ2-2, with D unresolved. Trimming left V 4 bases short and J 6 bases short, with 6 bases between. The CDR3 extends over 12 amino acids. The germline gives CDR1 MDHEN, CDR2 SYDVKM.

The chain uses TRBV5-1 and TRBJ2-2; 8 nucleotides match TRBD1. The CDR3 totals 14 residues. The ends lost 2 bases at V and 9 bases at J; junction bases unmatched: 6. Germline V CDR1 and CDR2: SGHRS, YFSETQ. The CDR3 bases are TGCGCCAGCAGCTTATGGCAGGGGGCCTGGGAGCTGTTTTTT. It codes for CASSLWQGAWELFF.

This clone was found once. The chain employs TRBV7-9 and TRBJ2-1; 10 bases match TRBD2. Germline CDR1 reads SEHNR; CDR2 reads FQNEAQ (reference sequence). V shed 5 bases, J shed 9 bases, and the junction held 10 bases outside the gene matches. The CDR3 length is 15 residues. CDR3 DNA sequence: TGTGCCAGCAGCCGCTCGGTAGCGGGAGGATCTGAGCAGTTCTTC. Its translation: CASSRSVAGGSEQFF.

This clone has only one observation. The chain carries TRBV5-4 and TRBJ2-7; no firm D call. V was pared by 0 bases and J by 1 base, with 11 bases between. The CDR3 loop spans 15 amino acids. Germline V gives CDR1 SGHNT, CDR2 YYREEE (reference sequence). For the CDR3, the DNA is TGTGCCAGCAGCTTGGGGACCCAGGCATCCTACGAGCAGTACTTC. Amino acid sequence: CASSLGTQASYEQYF.

The chain carries TRBV7-9 and TRBJ1-2; no firm D call. V was pared by 3 bases and J by 4 bases, with 9 bases between. The CDR3 has 13 residues. From germline, CDR1 is SEHNR and CDR2 FQNEAQ (reference sequence). The CDR3 nucleotides read TGTGCCAGCAGCTTCCCCCGGAGCTATGGCTACACCTTC. This codes for CASSFPRSYGYTF.

Note on this clone: One end of the junction is discordant with germline, which a read error may explain. J is TRBJ2-5 and V is TRBV2, with TRBD1 as a possible D gene (6 bases). This CDR3 is built from 13 residues. Germline loops: CDR1 SNHLY, CDR2 FYNNEI. Here the CDR3 reads CASSAGDQETQYF. CDR3 coding DNA: TGTGCCAGCAGCGCAGGGGACCAGGAGACCCAGTACTTC. Looking up the rest from reference TRBV2 and TRBJ2-5 gives the full variable domain: EPEVTQTPSHQVTQMGQEVILRCVPISNHLYFYWYRQILGQKVEFLVSFYNNEISEKSEIFDDQFSVERPDGSNFTLKIRSTKLEDSAMYFCASSAGDQETQYFGPGTRLLVL.

V gene TRBV25-1 combines with J gene TRBJ1-2; D unresolved. Germline loops: CDR1 MGHDK, CDR2 SYGVNS. Trimming took off 2 bases at V and 8 bases at J, with 15 bases between the two ends. The CDR3 is 14 residues long. The CDR3 spells CASSEHLGVGGYTF. The CDR3 DNA follows: TGTGCCAGCAGTGAACACCTGGGCGTTGGCGGCTACACCTTC.

This clone is a singleton in its sample. V is TRBV7-2 and J is TRBJ1-2, with D possibly being TRBD1 (5 bases). The CDR3 has 15 residues. Trimming took 5 bases from V and 5 from J, leaving 18 bases between them. The germline V gene encodes CDR1 SGHTA and CDR2 FQGNSA. The CDR3 region is CASSQTALGGYGYTF. The DNA of the CDR3 is TGTGCCAGCAGCCAGACAGCCCTGGGGGGATATGGCTACACCTTC.

This chain joins TRBV9 and TRBJ2-3; 7 positions match TRBD2. The length of the CDR3 is 16 residues. Germline trimming cut 4 bases from V and 4 bases from J; bases unmatched to any gene: 12. In germline, CDR1 is SGDLS, CDR2 YYNGEE. The CDR3 DNA reads as TGTGCCAGCAGCCCTCGCAACTGGGAGGGGTCAGATACGCAGTATTTT. Translating gives CASSPRNWEGSDTQYF. The complete variable domain, with remaining parts taken from reference TRBV9 and TRBJ2-3, reads DSGVTQTPKHLITATGQRVTLRCSPRSGDLSVYWYQQSLDQGLQFLIQYYNGEERAKGNILERFSAQQFPDLHSELNLSSLELGDSALYFCASSPRNWEGSDTQYFGPGTRLTVL.

The rearrangement links TRBV5-1 to TRBJ2-5; weak D call: TRBD1 (6 bases). The DNA end is a closer match to TRBJ2-7, so the J assignment may be wrong. CDR3 length: 13 residues. Germline values: CDR1 SGHRS, CDR2 YFSETQ. The CDR3 region has the DNA TGCGCCAGCAGTCAGGGGTCTGGAGGCGAGCAGTACTTC. It specifies CASSQGSGGEQYF.

The chain carries TRBV27 and TRBJ2-5; 9 bases line up with TRBD2. CDR1 is MNHEY, CDR2 SMNVEV, per germline (reference sequence). Trimming cost V 2 bases and J 1 base; bases outside gene matches: 8. The CDR3 loop spans 17 amino acids. CDR3 DNA: TGTGCCAGCAGTTTACGAGTAGGCGGGGGGGCCCAAGAGACCCAGTACTTC. Residues: CASSLRVGGGAQETQYF.

The genes are TRBV18 and TRBJ2-5; 13 bases map to TRBD2. Germline CDR1 is KGHSH and CDR2 is LQKENI. J lost 1 base, V lost 3 bases, and 8 bases had no gene match. The CDR3 consists of 18 residues. CDR3 region: CASSPRTSGRNLQETQYF. CDR3 nucleotides: TGTGCCAGCTCACCGAGGACTAGCGGGAGAAACCTCCAAGAGACCCAGTACTTC.

The chain recombines TRBV28 with TRBJ2-7, with D possibly matching TRBD1 (6 bases). The V gene lost 9 bases and the J gene lost 2 bases, with 20 bases spanning the gap. Per germline, CDR1 MDHEN and CDR2 SYDVKM. The CDR3 runs 15 residues. DNA of the CDR3: TGTGCCAGTGCCGGGTGGGACATCCGAACCTACGAGCAGTACTTC. Its translation is CASAGWDIRTYEQYF.

The chain combines TRBV7-8 with TRBJ1-2; 8 bases align to TRBD1. From germline, CDR1 is SGHVS and CDR2 FQNEAQ. Germline trimming cut 2 bases from V and 4 bases from J; bases unmatched to any gene: 6. The length of the CDR3 is 15 residues. CDR3 amino acids: CASSLMAGGGYGYTF. The CDR3, as DNA: TGTGCCAGCAGCTTAATGGCAGGGGGCGGCTATGGCTACACCTTC.

The rearrangement links TRBV7-2 to TRBJ2-6, with D hard to call. Germline assignment: CDR1 SGHTA and CDR2 FQGNSA. The CDR3 runs to 13 residues. V was clipped by 3 bases and J by 10 bases, with 10 bases between them. The CDR3 DNA follows: TGTGCCAGCAGCTTGGTTTCTTGGAACGTCCTGACTTTC. This codes for CASSLVSWNVLTF.

The chain has TRBV6-5 and TRBJ1-5; D perhaps matches TRBD1 (6 bases). CDR3 size: 14 residues. Trimming shortened V by 5 bases and J by 6 bases, and 14 bases separated the two germline ends. Per germline, CDR1 MNHEY and CDR2 SVGAGI. The CDR3 DNA follows: TGTGCCAGCAGTACAGGGTTTGTAGGTCAGCCCCAGCATTTT. Translation gives CASSTGFVGQPQHF.

The V gene is TRBV28, the J gene TRBJ2-1; TRBD1 matches at 10 bases. CDR3 length equals 15 residues. Germline CDR1 is MDHEN and CDR2 is SYDVKM. V lost 3 bases, J lost 12 bases, and 11 bases stayed unmatched. DNA of the CDR3: TGTGCCAGCAGTTTGGGACAGGGGTGGGCAATGCGGCAGTTCTTC. Translated, it gives CASSLGQGWAMRQFF.

The rearrangement joins TRBV5-1 to TRBJ1-5; TRBD1 agrees at 9 bases. Trimming removed 4 bases from V and 7 bases from J; junction bases left unmatched: 3. CDR1 is SGHRS, CDR2 YFSETQ, per germline. The CDR3 is made up of 13 amino acids. Written as DNA, the CDR3 is TGCGCCAGCAGCATCGGGACAGGGCAGCCCCAGCATTTT. It specifies CASSIGTGQPQHF.

The chain employs TRBV5-8 and TRBJ2-1, with 11 bases lining up with TRBD2. The CDR3 spans 20 residues. The V gene's germline CDR1 is SGHTS and CDR2 YDEGEE. V was clipped by 1 base and J by 7 bases; unmatched bases: 19. CDR3 amino acids: CASSLIYGHPTSGVNNEQFF. CDR3 nucleotides: TGTGCCAGCAGCTTGATTTACGGACACCCGACTAGCGGGGTTAATAATGAGCAGTTCTTC.